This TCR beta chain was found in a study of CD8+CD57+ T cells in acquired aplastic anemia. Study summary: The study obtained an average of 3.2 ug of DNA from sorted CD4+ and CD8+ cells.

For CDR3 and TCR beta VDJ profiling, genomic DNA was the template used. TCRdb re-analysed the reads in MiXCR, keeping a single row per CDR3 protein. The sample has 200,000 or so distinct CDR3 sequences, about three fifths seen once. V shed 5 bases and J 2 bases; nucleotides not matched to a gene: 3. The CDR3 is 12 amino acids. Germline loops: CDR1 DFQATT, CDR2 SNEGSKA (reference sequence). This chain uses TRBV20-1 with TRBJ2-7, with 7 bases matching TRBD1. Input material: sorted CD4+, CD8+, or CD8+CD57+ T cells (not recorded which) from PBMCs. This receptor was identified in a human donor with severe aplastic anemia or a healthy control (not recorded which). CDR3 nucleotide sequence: TGCAGTGCTCCGGACAGGACCTACGAGCAGTACTTC. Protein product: CSAPDRTYEQYF.